The rows below give T cell receptor beta chains drawn from one sample of a study of Tregs in tolerant kidney transplant recipients. Clones were read by immunoSEQ multiplex PCR, and TCRdb kept only the in-frame ones, dropping some. The data contain about 83,000 clones, approximately 98% of them singletons. The sample here was CD4+ T cells from blood, taken before the transplant. The receptors stem from a human donor who received a combined kidney and bone marrow transplant. The CDR3 runs from the conserved cysteine through the conserved F or W. The D gene is left open where the match is weak. Where a row states a size, it is once, few, many or the class of an expanded clone; other rows omit it.

>TRBV18|.|TRBJ2-1|.|11
TGTGCCAGCTCACCACTGGGAGGGCAGTTCTTC
CASSPLGGQFF
>TRBV5-6|TRBD1|TRBJ1-3|.|17
TGTGCCAGCAGCTTATTGACCGGGACAGGGGCTGGAAACACCATATATTTT
CASSLLTGTGAGNTIYF
>TRBV30|TRBD2|TRBJ2-1|once|15
TGTGCCTGGAGTCTTTTAGCGGGGGTACAGAATGAGCAGTTCTTC
CAWSLLAGVQNEQFF
>TRBV7-9|.|TRBJ2-3|.|15
TGTGCCAGCAGCTTAGCCGGACTTACCACAGATACGCAGTATTTT
CASSLAGLTTDTQYF
>TRBV30|.|TRBJ2-3|.|16
TGTGCCTGGACCCAAAGTGGGGGGTTTTCGACAGATACGCAGTATTTT
CAWTQSGGFSTDTQYF
>TRBV7-3|TRBD2|TRBJ2-2|.|15
TGTGCCAGCAGCTTAAACGGGGGGGGCGCCGGGGAGCTGTTTTTT
CASSLNGGGAGELFF
>TRBV19|.|TRBJ2-1|.|12
TGTGCCAGTTGCCCGCCGGGGAGTAGGCAGTTCTTC
CASCPPGSRQFF
>TRBV13|.|TRBJ2-2|.|13
TGTGCCAGCAGCTTTTCCGCGATCGGGGAGCTGTTTTTT
CASSFSAIGELFF
>TRBV12-5|TRBD2|TRBJ2-3|.|16
TGTGCTAGTGGTTTACCCAGCGGGAGAGGGACAGATACGCAGTATTTT
CASGLPSGRGTDTQYF
>TRBV11-3|TRBD2|TRBJ2-2|.|14
TGTGCCAGCCGGGAGGAGGCGAACACCGGGGAGCTGTTTTTT
CASREEANTGELFF
>TRBV27|TRBD1|TRBJ1-4|once|16
TGTGCCAGCAGTCCGCAGACAGGGTTCGGTAATTCTGGGCTGTTTTTT
CASSPQTGFGNSGLFF
>TRBV30|.|TRBJ1-1|.|13
TGTGCCTGGAGTGTACTAGTGAACACTGAAGCTTTCTTT
CAWSVLVNTEAFF
>TRBV6-1|TRBD1|TRBJ1-2|.|15
TGTGCCAGCAGGGGGGACAGGGGGGAAAACTATGGCTACACCTTC
CASRGDRGENYGYTF
>TRBV27|TRBD2|TRBJ2-3|.|18
TGTGCCAGCAGTTTATCCCTACTAGCGGGGAGGTACCTTAATACGCAGTATTTT
CASSLSLLAGRYLNTQYF
>TRBV7-2|TRBD2|TRBJ2-3|.|16
TGTGCCAGCAGCAAGCAAGCGGGAGTAAACACAGATACGCAGTATTTT
CASSKQAGVNTDTQYF
>TRBV5-1|.|TRBJ2-3|.|16
TGCGCCAGCAGTCCTACAGGGTCCCCTAGCACAGATACGCAGTATTTT
CASSPTGSPSTDTQYF
>TRBV30|.|TRBJ1-1|once|15
TGTGCCTGGAGTCGGGCAGGGGTATCAGGCACTGAAGCTTTCTTT
CAWSRAGVSGTEAFF
>TRBV18|.|TRBJ1-6|.|13
TGTGCCAGCTCACCTGGAGAAAATTCACCCCTCCACTTT
CASSPGENSPLHF
>TRBV7-2|TRBD1|TRBJ1-2|.|16
TGTGCCAGCAGCCAAACCTACGACAGGGGAAAGGGTGGCTACACCTTC
CASSQTYDRGKGGYTF
>TRBV19|.|TRBJ1-3|.|12
TGTGCCAGTAGTTTCAATGGAAACACCATATATTTT
CASSFNGNTIYF
>TRBV19|TRBD1|TRBJ1-4|.|14
TGTGCCAGTAGGGGGACAGTTGGGGTAGAAAAACTGTTTTTT
CASRGTVGVEKLFF
>TRBV19|TRBD1|TRBJ2-7|.|16
TGTGCCAGTAGTCCTGGGACAGGACAAAGCTCCTACGAGCAGTACTTC
CASSPGTGQSSYEQYF
>TRBV5-1|.|TRBJ1-4|.|15
TGCGCCAGCAGCGAGCTACAGGGAACTAATGAAAAACTGTTTTTT
CASSELQGTNEKLFF
>TRBV30|.|TRBJ2-3|.|13
TGTGCCTGGAGTGCGGGGGGCACAGATACGCAGTATTTT
CAWSAGGTDTQYF
>TRBV29-1|TRBD1|TRBJ2-5|.|12
TGCAGCGGAGGACAGGGGGAAGAGACCCAGTACTTC
CSGGQGEETQYF
>TRBV6-5|TRBD2|TRBJ2-7|.|14
TGTGCCAGCAGCCCTCCGGGAGGGGGATACGAGCAGTACTTC
CASSPPGGGYEQYF
>TRBV18|TRBD1|TRBJ1-1|.|17
TGTGCCAGCTCACCATTTAGACAGGGAGTTTTGAACACTGAAGCTTTCTTT
CASSPFRQGVLNTEAFF
>TRBV6-5|TRBD1|TRBJ2-3|.|15
TGTGCCAGCAGTTACGGGGACAGGAAGACAGATACGCAGTATTTT
CASSYGDRKTDTQYF
>TRBV11-1|TRBD1|TRBJ1-1|.|14
TGTGCCAGCAACCCCACAGGGGGATCCACTGAAGCTTTCTTT
CASNPTGGSTEAFF
>TRBV30|.|TRBJ1-2|.|14
TGTGCCTGGACCCCGATGGCGGCTGTTAGGGGCTACACCTTC
CAWTPMAAVRGYTF
>TRBV4-3|.|TRBJ2-1|once|17
TGCGCCAGCAGCCAAGGACTCAAGCGGAGGGAGTACAATGAGCAGTTCTTC
CASSQGLKRREYNEQFF
>TRBV6-1|.|TRBJ2-5|.|15
TGTGCCAGCATCCCGGTGCGGGGACAGAGAGAGACCCAGTACTTC
CASIPVRGQRETQYF